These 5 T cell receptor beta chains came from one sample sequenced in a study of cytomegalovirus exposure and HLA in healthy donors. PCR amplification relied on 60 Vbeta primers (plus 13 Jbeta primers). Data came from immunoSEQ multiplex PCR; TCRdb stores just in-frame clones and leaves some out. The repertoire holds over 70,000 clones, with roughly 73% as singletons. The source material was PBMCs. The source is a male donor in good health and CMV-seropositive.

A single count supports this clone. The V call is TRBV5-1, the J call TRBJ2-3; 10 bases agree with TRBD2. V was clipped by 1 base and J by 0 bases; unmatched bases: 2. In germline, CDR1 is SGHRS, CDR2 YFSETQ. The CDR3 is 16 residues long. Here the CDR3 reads CASSLMTSGSTDTQYF. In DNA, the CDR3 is TGCGCCAGCAGCTTGATGACTAGCGGGAGCACAGATACGCAGTATTTT.

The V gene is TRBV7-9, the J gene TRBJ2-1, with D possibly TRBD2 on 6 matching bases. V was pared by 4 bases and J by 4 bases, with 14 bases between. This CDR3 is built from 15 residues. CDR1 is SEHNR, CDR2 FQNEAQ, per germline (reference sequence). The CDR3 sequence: CASSYRVRGYNEQFF. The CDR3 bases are TGTGCCAGCAGCTATAGAGTCCGGGGGTACAATGAGCAGTTCTTC.

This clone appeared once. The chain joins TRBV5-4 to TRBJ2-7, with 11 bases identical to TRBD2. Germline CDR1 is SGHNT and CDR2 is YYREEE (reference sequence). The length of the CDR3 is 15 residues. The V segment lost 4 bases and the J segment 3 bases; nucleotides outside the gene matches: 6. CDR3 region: CASSVRLAGRYEQYF. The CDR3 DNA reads TGTGCCAGCAGCGTCCGACTAGCGGGACGCTACGAGCAGTACTTC.

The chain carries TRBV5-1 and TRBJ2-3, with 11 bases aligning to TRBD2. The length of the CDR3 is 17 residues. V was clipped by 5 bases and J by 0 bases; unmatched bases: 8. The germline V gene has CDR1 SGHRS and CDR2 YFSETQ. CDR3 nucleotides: TGCGCCAGCAGTCGGGGACTAGCGGAATATAGCACAGATACGCAGTATTTT. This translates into CASSRGLAEYSTDTQYF. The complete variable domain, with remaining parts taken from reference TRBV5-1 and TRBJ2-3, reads KAGVTQTPRYLIKTRGQQVTLSCSPISGHRSVSWYQQTPGQGLQFLFEYFSETQRNKGNFPGRFSGRQFSNSRSEMNVSTLELGDSALYLCASSRGLAEYSTDTQYFGPGTRLTVL.

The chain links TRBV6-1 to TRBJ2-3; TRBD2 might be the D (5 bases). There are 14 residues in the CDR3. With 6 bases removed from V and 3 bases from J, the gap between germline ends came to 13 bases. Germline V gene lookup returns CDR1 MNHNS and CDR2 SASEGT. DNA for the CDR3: TGTGCCAGCAGCGAACTGGAGCGGACAGATACGCAGTATTTT. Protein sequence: CASSELERTDTQYF.